The 17 T cell receptor beta chains listed next were all sequenced from one sample in a study of blood T cell repertoires in COVID-19. Profiling relied on immunoSEQ multiplex PCR, and the TCRdb table lists in-frame clones only, not all of them. The table shows 140,000 to 150,000 clones, with more than 80% occurring only once. Material: peripheral blood. These receptor sequences come from a human donor in a cohort sampled during active COVID-19.

The chain couples TRBV29-1 to TRBJ2-1; TRBD2 matches at 7 bases. Germline V gene lookup returns CDR1 SQVTM and CDR2 ANQGSEA. With 4 bases clipped from V and 7 bases from J, the junction kept 7 bases outside the gene matches. CDR3 length: 13 amino acids. CDR3 in DNA: TGCAGCGTTGTACCTATTAGCGGGAATGAGCAGTTCTTC. This translates into CSVVPISGNEQFF.

The rearrangement links TRBV30 to TRBJ2-5; TRBD1 agrees at 9 bases. The J segment lost 5 bases and the V segment lost 1 base, leaving 8 bases of the junction unmatched. CDR3 length: 15 residues. CDR1 and CDR2 (germline): GTSNPN, SVGIG (reference sequence). The CDR3 coding sequence is TGTGCCTGGAGTGAGGGGTTACAGGGGGCCGAGACCCAGTACTTC. This encodes CAWSEGLQGAETQYF.

J is TRBJ1-5 and V is TRBV9; the D is unclear. The CDR3 runs to 15 residues. V was clipped by 0 bases and J by 1 base, with 8 bases between them. From germline, CDR1 is SGDLS and CDR2 YYNGEE. The CDR3 region has the DNA TGTGCCAGCAGCGTAGCTGGGAGCAGCAATCAGCCCCAGCATTTT. It translates to CASSVAGSSNQPQHF.

V and J are TRBV7-8 and TRBJ1-5; D may be TRBD1 (6 bases). CDR1 SGHVS and CDR2 FQNEAQ come from the germline V gene. The CDR3 loop spans 15 amino acids. Trimming took 3 bases from V and 3 from J, leaving 12 bases between them. The CDR3: CASSLGWDNNQPQHF. In DNA form, the CDR3 reads TGTGCCAGCAGCTTGGGATGGGACAACAATCAGCCCCAGCATTTT.

This chain uses TRBV13 with TRBJ2-2; 8 bases line up with TRBD1. With V trimmed by 2 bases and J by 5 bases, 7 bases remained unmatched. The CDR3 has 16 amino acids. The germline V gene has CDR1 PRHDT and CDR2 FYEKMQ (reference sequence). This chain's CDR3 is CASSLSPDRVTGELFF. CDR3 bases: TGTGCCAGCAGCTTATCCCCGGACAGGGTTACCGGGGAGCTGTTTTTT.

V and J are TRBV7-9 and TRBJ2-2; weak D call: TRBD1 (6 bases). Between the trimmed V and J ends, which lost 0 bases and 6 bases, there was a span of 8 bases. The CDR3 has 14 residues. The germline V gene encodes CDR1 SEHNR and CDR2 FQNEAQ (reference sequence). CDR3 protein: CASSLAQGAGELFF. For the CDR3, the DNA is TGTGCCAGCAGCTTAGCACAGGGTGCCGGGGAGCTGTTTTTT.

The chain joins TRBV5-4 to TRBJ2-5; 11 bases fit TRBD1. The V gene end was trimmed by 6 bases and the J gene end by 3 bases; junction bases not matched to a gene: 7. CDR3 size: 15 residues. Germline CDR1 reads SGHNT; CDR2 reads YYREEE (reference sequence). CDR3: CASMTRTGGEETQYF. CDR3 DNA sequence: TGTGCCAGCATGACGAGGACAGGGGGCGAAGAGACCCAGTACTTC.

V gene TRBV19 combines with J gene TRBJ1-2; unclear D gene. The CDR3 loop spans 14 amino acids. V gave up 7 bases and J gave up 1 base, with 13 bases separating them. Per germline, CDR1 LNHDA and CDR2 SQIVND (reference sequence). CDR3 sequence: CASTPGNSNYGYTF. CDR3 bases: TGTGCCAGTACTCCGGGAAACAGTAACTATGGCTACACCTTC.

This chain links TRBV18 with TRBJ2-5; D is possibly TRBD2 (6 bases). V was cut by 1 base and J by 5 bases, with 11 bases left in between. The CDR3 consists of 14 residues. In germline, CDR1 is KGHSH, CDR2 LQKENI. CDR3 protein: CASSPRDLGETQYF. The DNA of the CDR3 is TGTGCCAGCTCACCACGGGACTTGGGGGAGACCCAGTACTTC.

The chain couples TRBV7-2 to TRBJ2-7; 10 bases are shared with TRBD2. This CDR3 contains 14 residues. Germline V gene sequence: CDR1 SGHTA, CDR2 FQGNSA. Trimming took 1 base from V and 9 from J; bases not matched to a gene: 6. This CDR3 reads CASSLERGGGRQYF. CDR3 bases: TGTGCCAGCAGCTTAGAGCGGGGGGGCGGTCGGCAGTACTTC.

V and J are TRBV3-1 (or the pseudogene TRBV3-2) and TRBJ1-6, with D perhaps TRBD1 (5 bases). The CDR3 runs 15 residues. The germline V gene encodes CDR1 LGHDT and CDR2 YNNKEL (reference sequence). The V and J ends lost 1 base and 9 bases respectively, with 13 bases between them. The CDR3 here is CASSQARDYSSPLHF. In DNA, the CDR3 is TGTGCCAGCAGCCAAGCGCGGGACTACAGTTCACCCCTCCACTTT.

The chain carries TRBV19 and TRBJ2-3; D is possibly TRBD2 (6 bases). This CDR3 contains 15 residues. V gave up 3 bases and J gave up 0 bases, with 10 bases separating them. The V gene's germline CDR1 is LNHDA and CDR2 SQIVND (reference sequence). CDR3 sequence reads: CASSIMGTSTDTQYF. For the CDR3, the DNA is TGTGCCAGTAGTATTATGGGGACTAGCACAGATACGCAGTATTTT.

V usage is TRBV28 and J usage is TRBJ1-1; 8 nucleotides line up with TRBD1. The CDR3 runs 15 residues. V lost 5 bases, J lost 5 bases, and 10 bases stayed unmatched. CDR1 and CDR2 (germline): MDHEN, SYDVKM. CDR3 residues: CASSPLGQGRTEAFF. The CDR3 region has the DNA TGTGCCAGCAGTCCCCTCGGACAGGGACGAACTGAAGCTTTCTTT. Drawing the rest from reference TRBV28 and TRBJ1-1, the complete variable domain is DVKVTQSSRYLVKRTGEKVFLECVQDMDHENMFWYRQDPGLGLRLIYFSYDVKMKEKGDIPEGYSVSREKKERFSLILESASTNQTSMYLCASSPLGQGRTEAFFGQGTRLTVV.

The J gene is TRBJ1-3, the V gene TRBV3-1 (or the pseudogene TRBV3-2), with no clear D. Germline V gene data show CDR1 as LGHDT and CDR2 as YNNKEL (reference sequence). The CDR3 has 14 residues. The V gene lost 4 bases and the J gene lost 3 bases, with 10 bases spanning the gap. CDR3 sequence reads: CASSRGGGGNTIYF. CDR3 bases: TGTGCCAGCAGCCGGGGAGGAGGTGGAAACACCATATATTTT.

The gene calls are TRBV3-1 (or the pseudogene TRBV3-2) and TRBJ2-1; TRBD1 matches at 8 bases. The V gene's germline CDR1 is LGHDT and CDR2 YNNKEL (reference sequence). The CDR3 consists of 12 residues. V gave up 2 bases and J gave up 15 bases; unmatched junction bases: 6. The CDR3 loop reads CASSQSQGAMFF. For the CDR3, the DNA is TGTGCCAGCAGCCAATCGCAGGGGGCTATGTTCTTC.

A single count supports this clone. The CDR3 here is CASSPWQGGTDTQYF. CDR3 nucleotides: TGTGCCAGCAGCCCTTGGCAGGGGGGCACAGATACGCAGTATTTT. The chain uses TRBV5-5 and TRBJ2-3; 7 bases are shared with TRBD1. Germline CDR1 SGHKS, CDR2 YYEKEE (reference sequence). V lost 4 bases to trimming and J lost 1 base; unmatched junction nucleotides: 6. The CDR3 totals 15 residues. Together with reference TRBV5-5 and TRBJ2-3, the CDR3 gives the full variable domain: DAGVTQSPTHLIKTRGQQVTLRCSPISGHKSVSWYQQVLGQGPQFIFQYYEKEERGRGNFPDRFSARQFPNYSSELNVNALLLGDSALYLCASSPWQGGTDTQYFGPGTRLTVL.

The rearrangement uses TRBV19 and TRBJ1-1; D is unresolved. Trimming took off 4 bases at V and 1 base at J, with 7 bases between the two ends. CDR1 LNHDA and CDR2 SQIVND come from the germline V gene (reference sequence). This CDR3 region has 13 residues. CDR3 nucleotide sequence: TGTGCCAGTAGTAAAACAGAGAACACTGAAGCTTTCTTT. It is translated as CASSKTENTEAFF.